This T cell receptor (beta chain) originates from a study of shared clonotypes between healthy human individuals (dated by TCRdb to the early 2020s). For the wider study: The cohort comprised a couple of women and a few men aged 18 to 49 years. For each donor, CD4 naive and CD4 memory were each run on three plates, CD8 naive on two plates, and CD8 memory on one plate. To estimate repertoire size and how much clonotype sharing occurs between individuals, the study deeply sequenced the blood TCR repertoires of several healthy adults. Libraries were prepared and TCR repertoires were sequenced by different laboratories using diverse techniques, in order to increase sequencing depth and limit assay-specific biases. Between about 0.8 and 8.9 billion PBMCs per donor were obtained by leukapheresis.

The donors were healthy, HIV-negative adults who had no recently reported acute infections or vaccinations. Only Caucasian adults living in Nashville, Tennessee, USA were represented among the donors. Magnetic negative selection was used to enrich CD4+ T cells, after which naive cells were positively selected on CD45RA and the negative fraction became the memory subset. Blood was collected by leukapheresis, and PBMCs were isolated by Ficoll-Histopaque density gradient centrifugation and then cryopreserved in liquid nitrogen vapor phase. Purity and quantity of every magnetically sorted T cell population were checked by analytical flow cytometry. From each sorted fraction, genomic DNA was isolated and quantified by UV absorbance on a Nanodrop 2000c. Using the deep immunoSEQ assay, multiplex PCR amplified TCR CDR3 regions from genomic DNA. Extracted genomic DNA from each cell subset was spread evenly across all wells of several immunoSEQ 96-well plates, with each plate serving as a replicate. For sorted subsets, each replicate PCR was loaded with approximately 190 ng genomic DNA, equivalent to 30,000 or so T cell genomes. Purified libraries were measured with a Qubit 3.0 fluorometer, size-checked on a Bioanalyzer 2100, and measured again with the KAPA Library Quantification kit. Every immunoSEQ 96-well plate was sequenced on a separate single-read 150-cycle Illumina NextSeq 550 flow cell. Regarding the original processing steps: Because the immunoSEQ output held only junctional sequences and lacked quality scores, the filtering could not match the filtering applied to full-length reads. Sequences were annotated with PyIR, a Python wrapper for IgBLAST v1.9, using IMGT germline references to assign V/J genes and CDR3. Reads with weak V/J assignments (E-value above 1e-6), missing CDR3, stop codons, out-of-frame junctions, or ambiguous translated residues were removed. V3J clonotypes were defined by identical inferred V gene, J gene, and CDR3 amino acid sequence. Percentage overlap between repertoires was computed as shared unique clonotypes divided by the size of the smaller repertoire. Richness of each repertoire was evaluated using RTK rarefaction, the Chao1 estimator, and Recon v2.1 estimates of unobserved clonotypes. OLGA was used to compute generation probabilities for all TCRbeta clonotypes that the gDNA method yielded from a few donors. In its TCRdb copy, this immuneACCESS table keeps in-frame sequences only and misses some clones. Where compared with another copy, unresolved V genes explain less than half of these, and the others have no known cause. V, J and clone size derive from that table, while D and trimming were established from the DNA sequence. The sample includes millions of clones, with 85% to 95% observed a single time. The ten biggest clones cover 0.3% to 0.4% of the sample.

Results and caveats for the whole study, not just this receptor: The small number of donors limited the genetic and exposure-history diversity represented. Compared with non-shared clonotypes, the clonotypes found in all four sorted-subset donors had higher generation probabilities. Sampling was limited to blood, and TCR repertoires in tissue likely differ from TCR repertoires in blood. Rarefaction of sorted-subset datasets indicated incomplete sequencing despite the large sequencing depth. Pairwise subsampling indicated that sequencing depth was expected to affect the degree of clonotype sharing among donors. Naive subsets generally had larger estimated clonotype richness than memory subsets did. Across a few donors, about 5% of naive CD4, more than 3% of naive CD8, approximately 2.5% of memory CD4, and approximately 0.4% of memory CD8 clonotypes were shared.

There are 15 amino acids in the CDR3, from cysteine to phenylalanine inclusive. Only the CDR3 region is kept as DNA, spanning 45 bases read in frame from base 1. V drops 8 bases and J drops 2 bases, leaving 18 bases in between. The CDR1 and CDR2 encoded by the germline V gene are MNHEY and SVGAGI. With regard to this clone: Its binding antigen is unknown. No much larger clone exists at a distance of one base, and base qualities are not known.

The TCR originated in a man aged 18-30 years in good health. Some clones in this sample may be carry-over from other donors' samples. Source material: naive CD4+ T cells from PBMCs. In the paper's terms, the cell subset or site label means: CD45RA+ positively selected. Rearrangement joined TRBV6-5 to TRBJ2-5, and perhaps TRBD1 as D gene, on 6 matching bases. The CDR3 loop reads CASRITGQPQETQYF. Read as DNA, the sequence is TGTGCCAGCCGCATTACCGGACAGCCGCAAGAGACCCAGTACTTC.